Each of the 31 T cell receptor beta chains below was sequenced from the same sample in a study of T cells after yellow fever vaccination. MiXCR, run by TCRdb on the 5' RACE reads, gives a single entry per CDR3 protein. The repertoire consists of 55,000 or so distinct CDR3 sequences, with less than 8% occurring once and the leading ten covering 20% to 25%. The sample here was CD8+ T cells not binding an NS4B(214-222) dextramer, sorted from PBMCs, taken approximately 40 days after the first yellow fever vaccination. Every receptor here comes from a man younger than 30 who received the YFV17D yellow fever vaccine.

CDR3 nucleotide sequence: TGCGCCAGCAGCCAAGATCTGAGAACCCAGTACTTC. Its translation: CASSQDLRTQYF. The chain recombines TRBV4-1 with TRBJ2-5; D ambiguous. Per germline, CDR1 MGHRA and CDR2 YSYEKL. CDR3 size: 12 residues. V lost 0 bases to trimming and J lost 8 bases, with 7 bases between them.

This clonotype appeared a few times. The gene calls are TRBV7-9 and TRBJ1-2; TRBD1 agrees at 7 bases. With 3 bases clipped from V and 8 bases from J, the junction kept 6 bases outside the gene matches. The CDR3 is 13 residues long. Germline V gene sequence: CDR1 SEHNR, CDR2 FQNEAQ (reference sequence). CDR3 in amino acids: CASSFTGDWGYTF. CDR3 coding DNA: TGTGCCAGCAGCTTCACAGGGGATTGGGGCTACACCTTC.

The chain uses TRBV3-1 and TRBJ1-2; 7 bases are a match to TRBD1. This CDR3 comprises 17 residues. V shed 4 bases, J shed 2 bases, and the junction held 13 bases outside the gene matches. Per germline, CDR1 LGHDT and CDR2 YNNKEL (reference sequence). CDR3 nucleotide sequence: TGTGCCAGCAGCCCCAGGAGGGGGCCCAATAACAACTATGGCTACACCTTC. Encoded protein: CASSPRRGPNNNYGYTF.

This clonotype was detected a few times. This chain joins TRBV27 and TRBJ2-1, with D possibly TRBD2 on 6 matching bases. The germline V gene encodes CDR1 MNHEY and CDR2 SMNVEV (reference sequence). V shed 8 bases and J shed 0 bases, with 11 bases lying between them. CDR3 length: 14 residues. The CDR3 DNA reads as TGTGCCAGCTCCCCGGGAGACTCCTACAATGAGCAGTTCTTC. This codes for CASSPGDSYNEQFF.

This clonotype was detected a few times. The gene calls are TRBV12-3 or TRBV12-4 and TRBJ1-3, with TRBD1 identical over 8 bases. CDR3 size: 15 residues. The V and J ends lost 6 bases and 2 bases, in that order; junction bases with no gene match: 6. The CDR3 DNA follows: TGTGCCAGCAGCGCCGGACAGGGAGCTGGAAACACCATATATTTT. Residues: CASSAGQGAGNTIYF.

There are many counts of this clonotype. V gene TRBV6-1 combines with J gene TRBJ1-1; weak D call: TRBD1 (5 bases). Germline V gene sequence: CDR1 MNHNS, CDR2 SASEGT. V shed 7 bases and J shed 4 bases, with 13 bases lying between them. CDR3 length equals 13 residues. CDR3 residues: CASTFSRGTEAFF. As DNA, the CDR3 is TGTGCCAGCACCTTTTCGAGGGGCACTGAAGCTTTCTTT.

This clonotype was picked up many times. The rearrangement joins TRBV4-1 to TRBJ2-5, with D perhaps matching TRBD1 or TRBD2 (6 bases each). Deletions cut 4 bases from V and 1 base from J, with 10 bases between. From germline, CDR1 is MGHRA and CDR2 YSYEKL. The CDR3 has 14 residues. DNA for the CDR3: TGCGCCAGCAGCCCTGAGGGGGGCCAAGAGACCCAGTACTTC. It yields the protein CASSPEGGQETQYF.

This clonotype was picked up a small number of times. CDR3 nucleotides: TGTGCCAGCAGCCGCGTCCTACCGGATTGGGCAGATACGCAGTATTTT. The encoded protein is CASSRVLPDWADTQYF. This chain links TRBV6-5 with TRBJ2-3; no reliable D call. V was cut by 6 bases and J by 4 bases, with 20 bases left in between. The germline CDR1 and CDR2 sequences are MNHEY and SVGAGI. This CDR3 is built from 16 residues.

The chain uses TRBV4-1 and TRBJ1-2; D is perhaps TRBD1 (6 bases). The CDR3 is made up of 13 amino acids. Germline loops: CDR1 MGHRA, CDR2 YSYEKL. V gave up 4 bases and J gave up 2 bases, with 8 bases separating them. The CDR3 DNA follows: TGCGCCAGCAGCCCAGGGGACAACTATGGCTACACCTTC. Translating gives CASSPGDNYGYTF.

This clonotype appeared a few times. The genes are TRBV29-1 and TRBJ2-6, with D possibly called TRBD1 or TRBD2 (5 bases each). The CDR3 totals 19 residues. Germline lookup yields CDR1 SQVTM and CDR2 ANQGSEA. Trimming pared 0 bases from V and 2 bases from J, leaving 20 bases between. The DNA for the CDR3 is TGCAGCGTTGAAGAGGCCCCGGGACGGAGGCTCCCTGGGGCCAACGTCCTGACTTTC. This sequence encodes CSVEEAPGRRLPGANVLTF.

This clonotype has a handful of counts. The genes are TRBV5-4 and TRBJ1-5; 7 nucleotides match TRBD1. Unmatched junction bases numbered 3, after V lost 3 bases and J lost 3 bases. CDR1 and CDR2 (germline): SGHNT, YYREEE (reference sequence). This CDR3 is built from 14 residues. The CDR3 region has the DNA TGTGCCAGCAGCTCAGGGGGGGTCAATCAGCCCCAGCATTTT. Its translation: CASSSGGVNQPQHF.

This clonotype has more than one count but fewer than ten. The chain employs TRBV7-8 and TRBJ2-1, with a tentative D call TRBD2 (5 bases). This CDR3 spans 15 amino acids. CDR1 SGHVS and CDR2 FQNEAQ come from the germline V gene. The V gene lost 3 bases and the J gene lost 0 bases, with 9 bases spanning the gap. The CDR3 sequence is CASSFEGSSYNEQFF. DNA for the CDR3: TGTGCCAGCAGCTTTGAAGGGAGCTCCTACAATGAGCAGTTCTTC.

The sample holds a few counts of this clonotype. The gene calls are TRBV4-1 and TRBJ1-6; D possibly corresponds to TRBD1 (5 bases). CDR3 length: 15 amino acids. V dropped 3 bases and J dropped 1 base, with 7 bases sitting between them. Per germline, CDR1 MGHRA and CDR2 YSYEKL. In nucleotides, the CDR3 is TGCGCCAGCAGCCAGGGGGGGTCCTATAATTCACCCCTCCACTTT. It codes for CASSQGGSYNSPLHF.

This clonotype occurred many times. The chain employs TRBV6-4 and TRBJ2-1; D is possibly TRBD2 (7 bases). The length of the CDR3 is 14 residues. V lost 6 bases and J 8 bases, leaving 17 bases between the germline ends. CDR1 and CDR2 from the germline V gene are MRHNA and SNTAGT. The CDR3 here is CASSSAGEGDEQFF. CDR3 in DNA: TGTGCCAGCAGCTCGGCGGGGGAGGGGGATGAGCAGTTCTTC.

At least ten counts were recorded for this clonotype. This rearrangement joins TRBV4-1 to TRBJ1-6, with D uncertain. The V gene's germline CDR1 is MGHRA and CDR2 YSYEKL. CDR3 length: 14 residues. Trimming removed 1 base from V and 8 bases from J, with 9 bases in between. Here the CDR3 DNA reads TGCGCCAGCAGCCAAGTGGCCAGCGATTCACCCCTCCACTTT. Translating it yields CASSQVASDSPLHF.

In its sample, this clonotype was seen many times. The rearrangement links TRBV6-4 to TRBJ1-4; D might be TRBD1 (5 bases). V gave up 6 bases and J gave up 7 bases, with 9 bases separating them. The CDR3 totals 12 residues. Germline V gene sequence: CDR1 MRHNA, CDR2 SNTAGT. Here the CDR3 reads CASRWGFEKLFF. CDR3 nucleotides: TGTGCCAGCAGATGGGGGTTTGAAAAACTGTTTTTT.

This chain uses TRBV20-1 with TRBJ1-2, with D tentatively TRBD1 (5 bases). Trimming left V 1 base short and J 5 bases short, with 14 bases between. Germline loops: CDR1 DFQATT, CDR2 SNEGSKA (reference sequence). The CDR3 is 14 amino acids. CDR3 bases: TGCAGTGCTAGAGTTCCGGGGGGTAATTATGGCTACACCTTC. The encoded protein is CSARVPGGNYGYTF.

The chain has TRBV5-4 and TRBJ2-3; 8 bases agree with TRBD2. This CDR3 spans 15 amino acids. V shed 7 bases and J 0 bases; nucleotides not matched to a gene: 7. The germline CDR1 and CDR2 sequences are SGHNT and YYREEE (reference sequence). The CDR3 DNA is TGTGCCAGCGCTGCACTAGCGGATAGCACAGATACGCAGTATTTT. Translated, it gives CASAALADSTDTQYF.

This clonotype was recorded at least ten times. The J gene is TRBJ2-5, the V gene TRBV6-1, with D tentatively TRBD1 (6 bases). Per germline, CDR1 MNHNS and CDR2 SASEGT. The CDR3 is made up of 13 amino acids. V lost 5 bases and J 3 bases, leaving 10 bases between the germline ends. The CDR3: CASSKQGEETQYF. As DNA, the CDR3 is TGTGCCAGCAGTAAACAGGGTGAAGAGACCCAGTACTTC.

This clonotype was counted many times. The chain employs TRBV20-1 and TRBJ2-4; tentatively, D is TRBD1 (6 bases). Per the germline V gene, CDR1 is DFQATT and CDR2 is SNEGSKA (reference sequence). The V end lost 1 base, the J end lost 8 bases, and 12 bases lay between the germline ends. This CDR3 comprises 13 residues. The DNA for the CDR3 is TGCAGTGCTAGAGCAAGGGGGTGGGACATTCAGTACTTC. Translation gives CSARARGWDIQYF.

The sample holds many counts of this clonotype. The chain links TRBV6-2 or TRBV6-3 to TRBJ2-1; perhaps TRBD2 as D (7 bases). Germline CDR1 reads MNHEY; CDR2 reads SVGEGT. The CDR3 has 16 amino acids. V was trimmed by 6 bases and J by 5 bases, leaving 20 bases between them. This chain's CDR3 is CASRYLAEGGHNEQFF. CDR3 DNA: TGTGCCAGCAGATACCTAGCGGAGGGGGGGCACAATGAGCAGTTCTTC.

This chain uses TRBV3-1 with TRBJ2-1; 13 bases map to TRBD2. Germline lookup yields CDR1 LGHDT and CDR2 YNNKEL (reference sequence). Trimming at V came to 5 bases and at J to 6 bases, leaving 4 bases not matched to a gene. The CDR3 is 15 residues long. The CDR3 DNA is TGTGCCAGCAGCACCACTAGCGGGGGGGTCAATGAGCAGTTCTTC. Its translation is CASSTTSGGVNEQFF.

This clonotype was found a few times. The chain couples TRBV4-1 to TRBJ1-1; D might be TRBD1 (5 bases). The CDR3 runs to 13 residues. CDR1 and CDR2 from the germline V gene are MGHRA and YSYEKL. V lost 1 base to trimming and J lost 10 bases, with 13 bases between them. CDR3 loop: CASSQALLRGAFF. CDR3 sequence (DNA): TGCGCCAGCAGCCAAGCCCTTTTGAGGGGAGCTTTCTTT.

The V call is TRBV4-2, the J call TRBJ2-7, with 9 bases matching TRBD2. CDR3 length: 19 residues. The V gene's germline CDR1 is LGHNA and CDR2 YNFKEQ. V was pared by 6 bases and J by 5 bases, with 23 bases of the junction left unmatched. CDR3 sequence (DNA): TGTGCCAGCAGTCCTTTGCCCGGGACTAGCACAATACTAGTCCACGAGCAGTACTTC. Protein: CASSPLPGTSTILVHEQYF.

This clonotype was found many times. This chain connects TRBV6-5 to TRBJ2-3; D is uncertain. This CDR3 is 17 amino acids long. The V gene's germline CDR1 is MNHEY and CDR2 SVGAGI. V gave up 2 bases and J gave up 0 bases, with 15 bases separating them. This chain's CDR3 is CASSYTLARPSTDTQYF. The CDR3 DNA is TGTGCCAGCAGTTACACCCTTGCCAGACCTAGCACAGATACGCAGTATTTT.

This clonotype was counted ten times or more. This chain links TRBV20-1 with TRBJ2-6; D gene uncertain. Germline CDR1 is DFQATT and CDR2 is SNEGSKA (reference sequence). Trimming shortened V by 0 bases and J by 0 bases, and 15 bases separated the two germline ends. The CDR3 has 18 residues. The CDR3 DNA follows: TGCAGTGCTAGAGAAAGACTTCTTCCGAGCTCTGGGGCCAACGTCCTGACTTTC. It specifies CSARERLLPSSGANVLTF.

This clonotype was seen many times. The chain links TRBV4-2 to TRBJ2-1; D unclear. V lost 4 bases, J lost 8 bases, and 12 bases lay in between. The CDR3 is 13 amino acids. CDR1 and CDR2 (germline): LGHNA, YNFKEQ. The CDR3 loop is CASSRAAGDEQFF. The CDR3 region has the DNA TGTGCCAGCAGCCGAGCAGCAGGCGATGAGCAGTTCTTC.

In its sample, this clonotype was seen many times. The V and J genes are TRBV5-1 and TRBJ2-3; 7 nucleotides line up with TRBD2. Germline-derived CDR1 and CDR2 are SGHRS and YFSETQ. J was trimmed by 4 bases and V by 0 bases; bases with no gene match: 5. This CDR3 contains 15 residues. CDR3 coding DNA: TGCGCCAGCAGCTTGGGACTAGCTATGTCAGATACGCAGTATTTT. Its translation is CASSLGLAMSDTQYF.

This clonotype was detected many times. The chain links TRBV7-9 to TRBJ2-1; 9 bases agree with TRBD2. The CDR3 runs 16 residues. Germline V gene lookup returns CDR1 SEHNR and CDR2 FQNEAQ (reference sequence). V lost 2 bases and J lost 10; bases outside the gene matches: 12. DNA of the CDR3: TGTGCCAGCAGCTTACTAGCGGGACCCCTTTCAGTGGAGCAGTTCTTC. Its protein is CASSLLAGPLSVEQFF.

This clonotype was picked up a small number of times. The rearrangement joins TRBV7-2 to TRBJ1-1; no definite D call. This CDR3 region has 13 residues. Germline V gives CDR1 SGHTA, CDR2 FQGNSA. Trimming pared 3 bases from V and 1 base from J, leaving 6 bases between. CDR3 region: CASSLGRNTEAFF. The CDR3 bases are TGTGCCAGCAGCTTGGGTAGGAACACTGAAGCTTTCTTT.

This clonotype was counted many times. The chain has TRBV9 and TRBJ2-5, with 8 positions matching TRBD2. In germline, CDR1 is SGDLS, CDR2 YYNGEE. This CDR3 comprises 15 residues. The trim removed 0 bases at V and 5 bases at J, leaving 6 bases unmatched. The CDR3 sequence is CASSVATGGLETQYF. The CDR3 DNA sequence: TGTGCCAGCAGCGTAGCTACGGGGGGGCTGGAGACCCAGTACTTC. The whole variable domain, filled in from reference TRBV9 and TRBJ2-5, reads DSGVTQTPKHLITATGQRVTLRCSPRSGDLSVYWYQQSLDQGLQFLIQYYNGEERAKGNILERFSAQQFPDLHSELNLSSLELGDSALYFCASSVATGGLETQYFGPGTRLLVL.